Listed below are T cell receptor beta chains from one sample, sequenced in a study of blood T cell repertoires in COVID-19. Assay used: immunoSEQ multiplex PCR; TCRdb lists only in-frame clones, some missing. The table lists about 290,000 clones, nearly 90% of them singletons. Sequencing was done on a sample of peripheral blood. These receptor sequences come from a woman in her twenties or thirties with COVID-19, enrolled during active disease. CDR3s include the opening cysteine and the closing phenylalanine or tryptophan. A D gene is named only where the DNA matches it firmly. Clone size, where shown, is once, few, many, or a class for clones that have expanded.

TRBV11-2,TRBJ1-1,-,-,TGTGCCAGCAGCTTAGACCGCGGACAGAGTAAACACACTGAAGCTTTCTTT,CASSLDRGQSKHTEAFF
TRBV12-3/TRBV12-4,TRBJ2-7,-,-,TGTGCCAGCAGTCCTAGTGCCCCCTACGAGCAGTACTTC,CASSPSAPYEQYF
TRBV5-4,TRBJ1-1,once,-,TGTGCCAGCAGATCCACAGGAGTGAACACTGAAGCTTTCTTT,CASRSTGVNTEAFF
TRBV5-5,TRBJ1-1,once,TRBD1,TGTGCCAGCAGCTCTGGACAGGGGAACACTGAAGCTTTCTTT,CASSSGQGNTEAFF
TRBV11-2,TRBJ2-7,-,TRBD1,TGTGCCAGCAGCTCCTGGGGGGGGGACAGGGACTCCTACGAGCAGTACTTC,CASSSWGGDRDSYEQYF
TRBV5-6,TRBJ2-3,-,-,TGTGCCAGCAGCTTGGCCCTTCAGGGGCTAGATACGCAGTATTTT,CASSLALQGLDTQYF
TRBV5-1,TRBJ2-3,few,-,TGCGCCAGCAGCTTGGGTCGGTACACAGATACGCAGTATTTT,CASSLGRYTDTQYF
TRBV7-8,TRBJ1-5,-,-,TGTGCCAGCAGCTTAGGGTTCGGTGGTCAGCCCCAGCATTTT,CASSLGFGGQPQHF
TRBV6-5,TRBJ2-5,-,-,TGTGCCAGCAGTAGGACGGGGAAAGAGACCCAGTACTTC,CASSRTGKETQYF
TRBV5-4,TRBJ1-6,-,-,TGTGCCAGCAGCCTTGGACACCTCCACGGGTCACCCCTCCACTTT,CASSLGHLHGSPLHF
TRBV4-1,TRBJ2-1,-,-,TGCGCCAGCAGAACCAGTCCCGGGGGTGAGCAGTTCTTC,CASRTSPGGEQFF
TRBV27,TRBJ1-4,-,TRBD1,TGTGCCAGCAGTTTTACGGGACAGGGGCGGGAAAAACTGTTTTTT,CASSFTGQGREKLFF
TRBV5-8,TRBJ2-7,-,-,TGTGCCAGCATCTTGGGGACTTACCCGTCCTTGTCCTACGAGCAGTACTTC,CASILGTYPSLSYEQYF
TRBV29-1,TRBJ1-1,-,-,TGCAGCGTACAGGGTTTAGGCACTGAAGCTTTCTTT,CSVQGLGTEAFF
TRBV3-1/TRBV3-2,TRBJ2-5,-,TRBD2,TGTGCCAGCAGCCAGCTAGCGGGGGGCGAGACCCAGTACTTC,CASSQLAGGETQYF
TRBV19,TRBJ2-7,-,-,TGTGCCAGTAGTATGGGAGACAACTACGAGCAGTACTTC,CASSMGDNYEQYF
TRBV2,TRBJ2-1,-,TRBD2,TGTGCCAGCGGATTAGCGGGGGGGCCGAATGAGCAGTTCTTC,CASGLAGGPNEQFF
TRBV5-1,TRBJ1-4,-,-,TGCGCCAGCAGCTTGGAAGTAGCAACTAATGAAAAACTGTTTTTT,CASSLEVATNEKLFF
TRBV5-1,TRBJ2-5,-,TRBD2,TGCGCCAGCAGCCCGGGACTAGCGGGGGCTGAGACCCAGTACTTC,CASSPGLAGAETQYF
TRBV6-5,TRBJ1-1,few,TRBD1,TGTGCCAGCAGGACAGGGGCGAACACTGAAGCTTTCTTT,CASRTGANTEAFF
TRBV3-1/TRBV3-2,TRBJ2-5,-,TRBD2,TGTGCCAGCAGCCAAGGGAGTAGCGGGCAAGAGACCCAGTACTTC,CASSQGSSGQETQYF
TRBV28,TRBJ2-1,-,TRBD1,TGTGCCAGCAGTTCACCGGGACAGGGGTACAATGAGCAGTTCTTC,CASSSPGQGYNEQFF
TRBV28,TRBJ1-2,-,TRBD1,TGTGCCGCTAGCCAGGGGGCGCGATATGGCTACACCTTC,CAASQGARYGYTF
TRBV28,TRBJ2-3,-,-,TGTGCCAGCAGTTTATTACAGGCCACAGATACGCAGTATTTT,CASSLLQATDTQYF
TRBV6-5,TRBJ2-1,-,TRBD2,TGTGCCAGCAGTTACAGCCTAGCGGGGGGGCGGGAGCAGTTCTTC,CASSYSLAGGREQFF
TRBV2,TRBJ1-1,-,-,TGTGCCAGCAGCACCAGGGGCGCGAACACTGAAGCTTTCTTT,CASSTRGANTEAFF
TRBV2,TRBJ1-1,-,-,TGTGCCAGCAGTGCGCAGGGGTCAGGAAACACTGAAGCTTTCTTT,CASSAQGSGNTEAFF
TRBV21-1,TRBJ1-5,-,-,TGTGCCAGCAGCAAAGCGAAGGTGGGACAGTCGAATCAGCCCCAGCATTTT,CASSKAKVGQSNQPQHF
TRBV5-5,TRBJ2-7,-,TRBD1,TGTGCCAGCAGCTTGGCGCTGACAGGGGGACTTTCCTACGAGCAGTACTTC,CASSLALTGGLSYEQYF
TRBV5-1,TRBJ2-5,once,-,TGCGCCAGCAGCTTGTTACAGGGCCAAGAGACCCAGTACTTC,CASSLLQGQETQYF
TRBV28,TRBJ1-1,-,-,TGTGCCAGCTCGGACAGAGAGGACACTGAAGCTTTCTTT,CASSDREDTEAFF
TRBV4-1,TRBJ1-3,-,TRBD1,TGCGCCAGCAGCCAGCCGTGGACAGGGAAGGGAAACACCATATATTTT,CASSQPWTGKGNTIYF
TRBV3-1/TRBV3-2,TRBJ1-2,-,-,TGTGCCAGCAGCCTGGGGGGGTCGGTTGGCTACACCTTC,CASSLGGSVGYTF
TRBV19,TRBJ1-1,-,TRBD1,TGTGCCAGTAGTACCTCGGACAGGGCGAACACTGAAGCTTTCTTT,CASSTSDRANTEAFF
TRBV11-2,TRBJ2-3,-,TRBD2,TGTGCCAGCAGCTTAGACGCGGGGGGGCCTACAGATACGCAGTATTTT,CASSLDAGGPTDTQYF